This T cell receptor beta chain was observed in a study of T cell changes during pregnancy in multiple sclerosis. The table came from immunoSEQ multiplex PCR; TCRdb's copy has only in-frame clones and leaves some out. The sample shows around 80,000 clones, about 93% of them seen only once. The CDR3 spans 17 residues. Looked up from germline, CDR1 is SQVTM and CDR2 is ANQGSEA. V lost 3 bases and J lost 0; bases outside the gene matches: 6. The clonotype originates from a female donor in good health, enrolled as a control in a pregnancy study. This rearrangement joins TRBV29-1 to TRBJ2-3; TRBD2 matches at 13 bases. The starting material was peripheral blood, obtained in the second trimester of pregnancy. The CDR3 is CSVDTTSGRGSTDTQYF. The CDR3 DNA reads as TGCAGCGTTGATACCACTAGCGGGAGGGGGAGCACAGATACGCAGTATTTT.